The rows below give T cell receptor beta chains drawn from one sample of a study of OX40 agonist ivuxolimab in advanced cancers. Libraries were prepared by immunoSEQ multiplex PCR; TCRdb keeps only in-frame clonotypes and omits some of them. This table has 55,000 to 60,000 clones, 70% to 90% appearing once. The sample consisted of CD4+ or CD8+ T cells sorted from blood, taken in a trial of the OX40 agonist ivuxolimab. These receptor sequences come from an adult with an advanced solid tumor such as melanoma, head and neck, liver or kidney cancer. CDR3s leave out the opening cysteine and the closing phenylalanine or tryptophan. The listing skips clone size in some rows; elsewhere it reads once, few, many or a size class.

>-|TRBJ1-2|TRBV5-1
ASSLRAGDGDT
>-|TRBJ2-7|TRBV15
ATSRDVGHEQY
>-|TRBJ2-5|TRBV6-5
ASRHNSGGKETQY
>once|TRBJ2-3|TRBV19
ASSIRATTSGRPFTDTQY
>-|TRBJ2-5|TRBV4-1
ASSHTRAETQY
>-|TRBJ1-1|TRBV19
ASSIGPDRGMNTEAF
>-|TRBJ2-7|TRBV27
ASSFLWGVHEQY
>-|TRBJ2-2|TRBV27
ASSLLWGGQGTGELF
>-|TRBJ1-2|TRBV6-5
ASSDSDGYT
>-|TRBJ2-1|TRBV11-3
ASSSQGGRYEQF
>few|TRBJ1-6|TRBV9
ASSVDGRADNSPLH
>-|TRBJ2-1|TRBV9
ASSVGGGEYNEQF
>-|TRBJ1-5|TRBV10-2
ASTPSQPGNQPQH
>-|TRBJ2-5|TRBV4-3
ASSQVGQEETQY
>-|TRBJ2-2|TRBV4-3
ASSPTGTTNTGELF
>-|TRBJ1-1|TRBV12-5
ASGLNPPPEAF
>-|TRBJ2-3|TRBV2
ASSGLFSTDTQY
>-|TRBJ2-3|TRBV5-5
ASSLPGASTDTQY
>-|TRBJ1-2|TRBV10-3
AISDPTAGGYT
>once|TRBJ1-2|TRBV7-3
ASSNRTTGRIGYT
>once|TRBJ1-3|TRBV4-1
ASSQTGFSGNTIY
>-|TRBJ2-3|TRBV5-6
ASSLPLPPSTDTQY
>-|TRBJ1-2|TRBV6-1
ASSDRGAYGYT
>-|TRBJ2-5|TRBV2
AERVQETQY
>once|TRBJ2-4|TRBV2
ASSEEGVAKNIQY
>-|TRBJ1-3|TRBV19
ASSVVSGSSGNTIY
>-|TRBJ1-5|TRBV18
ASSERAGANQPQH
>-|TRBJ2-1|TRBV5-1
ASSLARSGEQF
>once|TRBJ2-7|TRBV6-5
ASSYSGLAGLYEQY
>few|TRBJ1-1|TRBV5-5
ASSLGKGQTAGTEAF
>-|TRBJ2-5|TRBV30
AWSRDPSETQY
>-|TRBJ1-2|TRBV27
ASSLRGAPDNYGYT
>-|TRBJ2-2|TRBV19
ASSLDSYTGELF
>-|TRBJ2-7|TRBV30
AWSSGSEQY
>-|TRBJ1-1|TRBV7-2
ASSPSRDGGAF
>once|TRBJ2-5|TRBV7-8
ASSLDPETQY
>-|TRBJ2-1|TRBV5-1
ASSLASVSVYNEQF
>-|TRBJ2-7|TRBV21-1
ASSKGLAGEAYEQY
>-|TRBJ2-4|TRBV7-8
ASSLRWTLWGENIQY
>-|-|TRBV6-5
ASSYRPFPYEQY